This is a list of T cell receptor beta chains from one sample in a study of blood T cell repertoires in COVID-19. This table comes from immunoSEQ multiplex PCR, and its TCRdb copy is limited to in-frame clones, with some not included. The table has approximately 140,000 clones, roughly 84% seen once. The sample comprised peripheral blood. The receptors were sampled from a man aged 25-45 years with COVID-19, enrolled during active disease. The CDR3 runs from the conserved cysteine through the conserved F or W. The D gene is left open where the match is weak. The listing skips clone size in some rows; elsewhere it reads once, few, many or a size class.

v_gene: TRBV6-4; d_gene: TRBD2; j_gene: TRBJ2-1; abundance: NA; CDR3aa: CASSALAGGPFNEQFF; CDR3nt: TGTGCCAGCAGTGCCTTAGCGGGAGGGCCTTTCAATGAGCAGTTCTTC
v_gene: TRBV6-2/TRBV6-3; d_gene: TRBD1; j_gene: TRBJ1-1; abundance: NA; CDR3aa: CASSYSTGLGTEAFF; CDR3nt: TGTGCCAGCAGTTACTCGACAGGGTTGGGGACTGAAGCTTTCTTT
v_gene: TRBV28; d_gene: NA; j_gene: TRBJ1-5; abundance: NA; CDR3aa: CASSFPSEGDQPQHF; CDR3nt: TGTGCCAGCAGTTTCCCATCAGAGGGGGATCAGCCCCAGCATTTT
v_gene: TRBV18; d_gene: NA; j_gene: TRBJ2-5; abundance: NA; CDR3aa: CASSPSPGMETQYF; CDR3nt: TGTGCCAGCTCACCTTCTCCAGGGATGGAGACCCAGTACTTC
v_gene: TRBV11-2; d_gene: NA; j_gene: TRBJ2-1; abundance: NA; CDR3aa: CASSFSGANEQFF; CDR3nt: TGTGCCAGCAGCTTCTCAGGGGCCAATGAGCAGTTCTTC
v_gene: TRBV24-1; d_gene: TRBD1; j_gene: TRBJ2-1; abundance: NA; CDR3aa: CATTGTGDYNEQFF; CDR3nt: TGTGCCACTACCGGGACAGGGGATTACAATGAGCAGTTCTTC
v_gene: TRBV7-2; d_gene: NA; j_gene: TRBJ1-6; abundance: NA; CDR3aa: CASSLERGDSPLHF; CDR3nt: TGTGCCAGCAGCTTAGAGCGGGGTGACTCACCCCTCCACTTT
v_gene: TRBV29-1; d_gene: TRBD2; j_gene: TRBJ2-2; abundance: once; CDR3aa: CSVELAGRRNTGELFF; CDR3nt: TGCAGCGTTGAACTAGCGGGAAGACGGAACACCGGGGAGCTGTTTTTT
v_gene: TRBV2; d_gene: NA; j_gene: TRBJ2-7; abundance: NA; CDR3aa: CASRSQGGRRYEQYF; CDR3nt: TGTGCCAGCAGATCCCAGGGCGGTCGTCGCTACGAGCAGTACTTC
v_gene: TRBV18; d_gene: TRBD1; j_gene: TRBJ2-5; abundance: NA; CDR3aa: CASSPPTGNRQETQYF; CDR3nt: TGTGCCAGCTCACCCCCGACAGGGAACCGCCAAGAGACCCAGTACTTC
v_gene: TRBV18; d_gene: NA; j_gene: TRBJ1-3; abundance: NA; CDR3aa: CASSPPVRDFSGNTIYF; CDR3nt: TGTGCCAGCTCACCACCGGTCAGGGACTTCTCTGGAAACACCATATATTTT
v_gene: TRBV15; d_gene: TRBD1; j_gene: TRBJ1-4; abundance: NA; CDR3aa: CATSRDRGRVGEKLFF; CDR3nt: TGTGCCACCAGCAGGGACAGGGGGCGAGTAGGTGAAAAACTGTTTTTT
v_gene: TRBV2; d_gene: NA; j_gene: TRBJ1-6; abundance: NA; CDR3aa: CASTDSENSPLHF; CDR3nt: TGTGCCAGCACAGACAGCGAAAATTCACCCCTCCACTTT
v_gene: TRBV24-1; d_gene: TRBD1; j_gene: TRBJ2-3; abundance: NA; CDR3aa: CATSDAGTGTDTQYF; CDR3nt: TGTGCCACCAGTGATGCCGGGACAGGCACAGATACGCAGTATTTT
v_gene: TRBV27; d_gene: TRBD1; j_gene: TRBJ2-1; abundance: NA; CDR3aa: CASSLYRWQGAGNEQFF; CDR3nt: TGTGCCAGCAGTTTATATAGGTGGCAGGGGGCGGGCAATGAGCAGTTCTTC
v_gene: TRBV28; d_gene: TRBD2; j_gene: TRBJ2-3; abundance: NA; CDR3aa: CAIGGGVGDTQYF; CDR3nt: TGTGCCATCGGGGGGGGAGTTGGAGATACGCAGTATTTT
v_gene: TRBV25-1; d_gene: TRBD1; j_gene: TRBJ2-2; abundance: NA; CDR3aa: CASTPGGTGDGELFF; CDR3nt: TGTGCCAGCACCCCTGGGGGGACAGGGGACGGGGAGCTGTTTTTT
v_gene: TRBV7-7; d_gene: TRBD1; j_gene: TRBJ2-7; abundance: NA; CDR3aa: CASVKDRAQEQYF; CDR3nt: TGTGCTAGCGTGAAGGACAGGGCACAAGAGCAGTACTTC
v_gene: TRBV12-3/TRBV12-4; d_gene: NA; j_gene: TRBJ2-1; abundance: NA; CDR3aa: CASTSSRREQFF; CDR3nt: TGTGCCAGCACGAGCTCCCGGCGGGAGCAGTTCTTC